This T cell receptor (beta chain) was documented in a study of shared clonotypes between healthy human individuals. Study at large: Used for every donor were three CD4 naive, three CD4 memory, two CD8 naive and one CD8 memory plate.

Naive CD8 populations comprised CD45RO-negative cells positively selected for CCR7, excluding terminally differentiated effector memory CD45RA+ cells. Sequenced by immunoSEQ multiplex PCR; TCRdb stores in-frame clones only, minus some. Counted here are under 850,000 clones, 90% to 95% occurring once; the ten biggest clones make up 24%. The sequenced sample was naive CD8+ T cells sorted from blood. This TCR came from a man aged 30 to 39 in good health.

The chain's CDR3 is CASRQGRPNEQYF. The CDR3 DNA sequence: TGTGCCAGCAGACAGGGGCGTCCCAACGAGCAGTACTTC. The rearrangement links TRBV21-1 to TRBJ2-7; TRBD1, as called in the table, went unchecked against the DNA. TRBV21-1 corresponds to a pseudogene. This CDR3 is built from 13 residues.